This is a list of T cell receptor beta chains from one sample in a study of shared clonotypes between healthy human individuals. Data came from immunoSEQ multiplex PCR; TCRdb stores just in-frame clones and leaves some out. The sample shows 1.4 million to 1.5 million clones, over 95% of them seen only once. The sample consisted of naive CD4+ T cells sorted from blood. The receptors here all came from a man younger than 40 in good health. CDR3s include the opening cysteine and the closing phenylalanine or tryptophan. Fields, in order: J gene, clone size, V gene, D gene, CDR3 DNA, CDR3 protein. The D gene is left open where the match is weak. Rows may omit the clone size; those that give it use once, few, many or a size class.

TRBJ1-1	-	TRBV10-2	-	TGCGCCAGCAGTTTCGGGCCAGATCACACTGAAGCTTTCTTT	CASSFGPDHTEAFF
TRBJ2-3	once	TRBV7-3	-	TGTGCCAGCAGCTTATCCCTCGGTTACGAGCGTATCCCAGATACGCAGTATTTT	CASSLSLGYERIPDTQYF
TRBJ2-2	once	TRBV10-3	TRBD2	TGTGCCATCAGTGACTCCCATAGCGGGGAGGTGTACACCGGGGAGCTGTTTTTT	CAISDSHSGEVYTGELFF
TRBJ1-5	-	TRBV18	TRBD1	TGTGCCAGCTCACCCCCGGGGACAGAATTTAGCAATCAGCCCCAGCATTTT	CASSPPGTEFSNQPQHF
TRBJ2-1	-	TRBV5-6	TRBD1	TGTGCCAGCAGCTCGGGGACAGGGGAGTCCTACAATGAGCAGTTCTTC	CASSSGTGESYNEQFF
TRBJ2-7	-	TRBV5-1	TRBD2	TGCGCCAGCAGCCGCAATTCACTAGCGGGTCCTTTCTACGAGCAGTACTTC	CASSRNSLAGPFYEQYF
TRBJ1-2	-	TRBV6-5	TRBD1	TGTGCCAGCAGTTCCCTAGACAGGGAGAATGGCTACACCTTC	CASSSLDRENGYTF
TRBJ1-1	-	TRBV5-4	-	TGTGCCAGCAGCTTAAGGAATTTGAACACTGAAGCTTTCTTT	CASSLRNLNTEAFF
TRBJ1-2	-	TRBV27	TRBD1	TGTGCCAGCAGCCGGGACAGGGACGATTATGGCTACACCTTC	CASSRDRDDYGYTF
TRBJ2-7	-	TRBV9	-	TGTGCCAGCAGCGTGGGACTTTCCGAAAATTACGAGCAGTACTTC	CASSVGLSENYEQYF
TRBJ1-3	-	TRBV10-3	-	TGTGCCATCAGTGAGTCTTCTGGGACCGGGATCATATATTTT	CAISESSGTGIIYF
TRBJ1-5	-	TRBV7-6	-	TGTGCCAGCAGCTCCTTGGACGGCGGAAGGCCCCAGCATTTT	CASSSLDGGRPQHF
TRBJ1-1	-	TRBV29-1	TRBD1	TGCAGCGTTAGCCGGGACAGGGTCACTGAAGCTTTCTTT	CSVSRDRVTEAFF
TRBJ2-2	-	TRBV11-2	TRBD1	TGTGCCAGCAGCTTAGATGGGGCAGGGACAGCGGCCGGGGAGCTGTTTTTT	CASSLDGAGTAAGELFF
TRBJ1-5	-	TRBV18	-	TGTGCCAGCTCACCCTGGGAGGCTCAGCCCCAGCATTTT	CASSPWEAQPQHF
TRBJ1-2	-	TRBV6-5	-	TGTGCCAGCAGTAGAGGAGGGTGGAGGGGGTACACCTTC	CASSRGGWRGYTF
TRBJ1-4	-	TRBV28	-	TGTGCCAGCAGTTTATTGCGCGGAAAACTGTTTTTT	CASSLLRGKLFF
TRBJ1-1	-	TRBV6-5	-	TGTGCCAGCAGCCTTACCATGAACACTGAAGCTTTCTTT	CASSLTMNTEAFF
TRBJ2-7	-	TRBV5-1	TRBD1	TGCGCCAGCAGCACTGGACAGGATGCCTACGAGCAGTACTTC	CASSTGQDAYEQYF
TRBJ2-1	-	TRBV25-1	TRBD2	TGTGCCAGCAGTCCCGCTAGCGGGAGCGATGAGCAGTTCTTC	CASSPASGSDEQFF
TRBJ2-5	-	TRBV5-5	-	TGTGCCAGCAGCTTGGATAGGGAGACCCAGTACTTC	CASSLDRETQYF
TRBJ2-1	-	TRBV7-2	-	TGTGCCAGCAGCTTAGTTAGGGGGAATGAGCAGTTCTTC	CASSLVRGNEQFF
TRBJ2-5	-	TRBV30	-	TGTGCCTGGAGTGCACACACGGGACCCCAAGAGACCCAGTACTTC	CAWSAHTGPQETQYF
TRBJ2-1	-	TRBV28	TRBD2	TGTGCCAGCAGTTCCACTAGCGCTACCTACAATGAGCAGTTCTTC	CASSSTSATYNEQFF
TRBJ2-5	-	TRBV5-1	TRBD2	TGCGCCAGCAGCTCGGGACTAGCTTCCAAATCGGAGACCCAGTACTTC	CASSSGLASKSETQYF
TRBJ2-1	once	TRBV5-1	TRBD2	TGCGCCAGCAGCCAGACTAGCGGGATCTACAATGAGCAGTTCTTC	CASSQTSGIYNEQFF
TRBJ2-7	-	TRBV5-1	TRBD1	TGCGCCAGCAGCCCGTCGGGACAGGTATACGAGCAGTACTTC	CASSPSGQVYEQYF
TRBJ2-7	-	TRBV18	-	TGTGCCAGCTCCGAGAGACAGTCCGTCTACGAGCAGTACTTC	CASSERQSVYEQYF
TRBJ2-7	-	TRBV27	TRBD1	TGTGCCAGTTCCCAAGGGTGGGGACAGAAGTACGAGCAGTACTTC	CASSQGWGQKYEQYF
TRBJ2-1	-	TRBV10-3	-	TGTGCCACCCTACGAACGGCGGACAATGAGCAGTTCTTC	CATLRTADNEQFF